The 30 T cell receptor beta chains presented below share a single source sample, sequenced in a study of blood T cell repertoires in COVID-19. Profiling relied on immunoSEQ multiplex PCR, and the TCRdb table lists in-frame clones only, not all of them. The table records 380,000 or so clones, 80% to 90% of them present only once. Sequencing was carried out using peripheral blood. The receptor set was obtained from an older woman with COVID-19, enrolled during active disease.

The rearrangement links TRBV30 to TRBJ1-5; maybe TRBD1 (6 bases). There are 13 residues in the CDR3. V was shortened by 2 bases and J by 6 bases, with 11 bases between the two germline ends. Germline assignment: CDR1 GTSNPN and CDR2 SVGIG (reference sequence). The CDR3 bases are TGTGCCTGGAGTCAACAGGGAATTCAGCCCCAGCATTTT. Translating gives CAWSQQGIQPQHF.

The rearrangement links TRBV4-3 to TRBJ2-1, with 15 bases lining up with TRBD2. CDR1 is LGHNA, CDR2 YSLEER, per germline. There are 20 residues in the CDR3. The V and J ends lost 0 bases and 1 base, in that order; junction bases with no gene match: 7. The CDR3 is CASSQDRGGLAGGSYNEQFF. Written as DNA, the CDR3 is TGCGCCAGCAGCCAAGATCGGGGCGGACTAGCGGGGGGGTCCTACAATGAGCAGTTCTTC.

This chain joins TRBV19 and TRBJ1-2, with 8 bases aligning to TRBD1. The CDR3 covers 14 residues. Germline CDR1 and CDR2: LNHDA and SQIVND (reference sequence). V was clipped by 2 bases and J by 8 bases; unmatched bases: 7. The CDR3 protein is CASSIRTGIQGYTF. The CDR3 bases are TGTGCCAGTAGTATAAGGACAGGGATACAGGGCTACACCTTC.

This clone has a single count. This chain connects TRBV5-1 to TRBJ2-1; D is unclear. Germline CDR1 and CDR2: SGHRS and YFSETQ. The V end was cut by 4 bases, the J end by 7 bases, with 9 bases between. The CDR3 contains 12 residues. CDR3 residues: CASSPRSNEQFF. Here the CDR3 DNA reads TGCGCCAGCAGCCCTCGGTCGAATGAGCAGTTCTTC.

This chain links TRBV10-3 with TRBJ2-2; D not resolved. Germline lookup yields CDR1 ENHRY and CDR2 SYGVKD. The length of the CDR3 is 16 residues. The V and J ends lost 0 bases and 0 bases respectively, with 8 bases between them. CDR3: CAISESWQSNTGELFF. The CDR3 DNA sequence: TGTGCCATCAGTGAGTCGTGGCAGTCGAACACCGGGGAGCTGTTTTTT.

The chain joins TRBV19 to TRBJ1-5; no firm D call. This CDR3 comprises 16 residues. Looked up from germline, CDR1 is LNHDA and CDR2 is SQIVND (reference sequence). Trimming removed 5 bases from V and 1 base from J, with 15 bases in between. In DNA, the CDR3 is TGTGCCAGTAGTTCTGGTCGGGGTTGGAGCAATCAGCCCCAGCATTTT. Translating gives CASSSGRGWSNQPQHF.

This clone was counted only a few times. The chain combines TRBV27 with TRBJ2-7, with a tentative D call TRBD2 (6 bases). Germline V gene data show CDR1 as MNHEY and CDR2 as SMNVEV (reference sequence). V lost 3 bases, J lost 3 bases, and 12 bases lay in between. The CDR3 sequence is 14 residues long. DNA of the CDR3: TGTGCCAGCAGTTTGGACGGGGGTGTCTACGAGCAGTACTTC. Translation: CASSLDGGVYEQYF.

The CDR3, as DNA: TGTGCCAGCAGCCCGACAGGGAGAAACTTAATTGAGCAGTACTTC. Its translation is CASSPTGRNLIEQYF. The chain employs TRBV11-1 and TRBJ2-7; 7 bases are shared with TRBD1. Looked up from germline, CDR1 is SGHAT and CDR2 is FQDESV (reference sequence). CDR3 length: 15 residues. V shed 5 bases and J 7 bases; nucleotides not matched to a gene: 14.

The V gene is TRBV9, the J gene TRBJ2-3; 9 nucleotides line up with TRBD2. This CDR3 has 15 residues. V lost 3 bases to trimming and J lost 0 bases; unmatched junction nucleotides: 2. Germline-derived CDR1 and CDR2 are SGDLS and YYNGEE. CDR3 sequence (DNA): TGTGCCAGCAGCGGAGCGGGGGGAAGCACAGATACGCAGTATTTT. Encoded protein: CASSGAGGSTDTQYF.

This chain joins TRBV2 and TRBJ1-5; D might be TRBD1 (5 bases). Germline CDR1 reads SNHLY; CDR2 reads FYNNEI. The CDR3 loop spans 14 amino acids. V shed 3 bases and J shed 7 bases, with 13 bases lying between them. The CDR3 region is CASSDHRNGQPQHF. The CDR3 bases are TGTGCCAGCAGTGACCACAGGAATGGGCAGCCCCAGCATTTT. Using reference TRBV2 and TRBJ1-5 for the parts outside the CDR3, the full variable domain is EPEVTQTPSHQVTQMGQEVILRCVPISNHLYFYWYRQILGQKVEFLVSFYNNEISEKSEIFDDQFSVERPDGSNFTLKIRSTKLEDSAMYFCASSDHRNGQPQHFGDGTRLSIL.

This clone was seen more than once but under ten times. The chain carries TRBV7-7 and TRBJ2-3; 8 bases align to TRBD1. Germline CDR1 and CDR2: SSHAT and FNYEAQ (reference sequence). The CDR3 runs to 16 residues. The V segment lost 1 base and the J segment 0 bases; nucleotides outside the gene matches: 3. The CDR3, as DNA: TGTGCCAGCAGCTTAGGCAGGGGGCCGAGCACAGATACGCAGTATTTT. Translation gives CASSLGRGPSTDTQYF. The whole variable domain, remainder taken from reference TRBV7-7 and TRBJ2-3, is GAGVSQSPRYKVTKRGQDVTLRCDPISSHATLYWYQQALGQGPEFLTYFNYEAQPDKSGLPSDRFSAERPEGSISTLTIQRTEQRDSAMYRCASSLGRGPSTDTQYFGPGTRLTVL.

J is TRBJ1-1 and V is TRBV5-4, with D possibly being TRBD1 (5 bases). Germline V lookup: CDR1 SGHNT, CDR2 YYREEE (reference sequence). Trimming took off 3 bases at V and 6 bases at J, with 9 bases between the two ends. This CDR3 is built from 12 residues. The CDR3, as DNA: TGTGCCAGCAGCTCACGGGGGGCTGAAGCTTTCTTT. Translation gives CASSSRGAEAFF.

The chain carries TRBV4-1 and TRBJ2-5; 11 nucleotides align to TRBD2. This CDR3 is built from 16 residues. Germline CDR1 is MGHRA and CDR2 is YSYEKL. V lost 1 base, J lost 5 bases, and 6 bases stayed unmatched. CDR3 coding DNA: TGCGCCAGCAGCCAAGGTAGCGGGGGGGCATGGGAGACCCAGTACTTC. Translating gives CASSQGSGGAWETQYF.

The chain combines TRBV7-9 with TRBJ1-5; TRBD1 agrees at 10 bases. CDR1 and CDR2 (germline): SEHNR, FQNEAQ (reference sequence). The ends lost 4 bases at V and 16 bases at J; junction bases unmatched: 4. The CDR3 extends over 11 amino acids. CDR3 sequence: CASSSGTGVHF. The CDR3 DNA is TGTGCCAGCAGCTCCGGGACAGGGGTACATTTT. The full variable domain, completed using reference TRBV7-9 and TRBJ1-5, is DTGVSQNPRHKITKRGQNVTFRCDPISEHNRLYWYRQTLGQGPEFLTYFQNEAQLEKSRLLSDRFSAERPKGSFSTLEIQRTEQGDSAMYLCASSSGTGVHFGDGTRLSIL.

The V and J genes are TRBV2 and TRBJ1-2; tentatively, D is TRBD1 (5 bases). V dropped 5 bases and J dropped 0 bases, with 13 bases sitting between them. The CDR3 is 15 amino acids. The germline V gene has CDR1 SNHLY and CDR2 FYNNEI. The CDR3 is CASSPTATPNYGYTF. DNA for the CDR3: TGTGCCAGCAGTCCGACAGCCACTCCTAACTATGGCTACACCTTC.

This chain joins TRBV30 and TRBJ2-1, with 9 bases that match TRBD2. Germline V lookup: CDR1 GTSNPN, CDR2 SVGIG (reference sequence). Trimming removed 2 bases from V and 8 bases from J; junction bases left unmatched: 4. The CDR3 extends over 13 amino acids. The CDR3 DNA is TGTGCCTGGAGTACTAGCGGGTTAGATGAGCAGTTCTTC. This encodes CAWSTSGLDEQFF.

J is TRBJ2-1 and V is TRBV30; unclear D gene. The CDR3 totals 14 residues. Per germline, CDR1 GTSNPN and CDR2 SVGIG (reference sequence). The V gene lost 2 bases and the J gene lost 3 bases, with 11 bases spanning the gap. The CDR3 is CAWSWASNYNEQFF. CDR3 nucleotides: TGTGCCTGGAGTTGGGCCAGTAACTACAATGAGCAGTTCTTC. The complete variable domain, with remaining parts taken from reference TRBV30 and TRBJ2-1, reads SQTIHQWPATLVQPVGSPLSLECTVEGTSNPNLYWYRQAAGRGLQLLFYSVGIGQISSEVPQNLSASRPQDRQFILSSKKLLLSDSGFYLCAWSWASNYNEQFFGPGTRLTVL.

The chain links TRBV3-1 (or the pseudogene TRBV3-2) to TRBJ2-7; D is perhaps TRBD2 (5 bases). Germline CDR1 LGHDT, CDR2 YNNKEL (reference sequence). The CDR3 is 15 residues long. Trimming took 0 bases from V and 5 from J, leaving 14 bases between them. The CDR3: CASSQDTGDGDEQYF. The CDR3 nucleotides read TGTGCCAGCAGCCAAGATACCGGTGACGGGGACGAGCAGTACTTC.

The chain carries TRBV10-3 and TRBJ2-3; no reliable D call. Trimming stripped 4 bases from V and 2 bases from J, with 10 bases between. Germline values: CDR1 ENHRY, CDR2 SYGVKD. The CDR3 is 14 amino acids. For the CDR3, the DNA is TGTGCCATCAGTGGTGAGATATCCACAGATACGCAGTATTTT. Its translation is CAISGEISTDTQYF.

This chain uses TRBV11-3 with TRBJ2-1, with D unclear. Trimming removed 1 base from V and 10 bases from J, with 5 bases in between. The CDR3 length is 11 residues. Germline V gives CDR1 SGHNT, CDR2 YENEEA. The CDR3: CASSLASEQFF. Here the CDR3 DNA reads TGTGCCAGCAGCTTAGCTTCGGAGCAGTTCTTC.

This chain links TRBV7-2 with TRBJ1-2, with D possibly being TRBD1 (5 bases). The CDR3 totals 14 residues. Per germline, CDR1 SGHTA and CDR2 FQGNSA. V dropped 3 bases and J dropped 8 bases, with 16 bases sitting between them. The CDR3 is CASSLVGVQRGYTF. The CDR3 nucleotides are TGTGCCAGCAGCTTGGTAGGGGTCCAACGGGGCTACACCTTC.

The chain carries TRBV2 and TRBJ2-3; 12 nucleotides line up with TRBD2. Per the germline V gene, CDR1 is SNHLY and CDR2 is FYNNEI. V shed 4 bases, J shed 3 bases, and the junction held 2 bases outside the gene matches. The CDR3 contains 15 residues. The CDR3 DNA is TGTGCCAGCAGTGGACTAGCGGGGGAGACAGATACGCAGTATTTT. It yields the protein CASSGLAGETDTQYF.

CDR3 sequence reads: CASTQEKNTEAFF. CDR3 nucleotides: TGTGCCAGCACCCAAGAGAAGAACACTGAAGCTTTCTTT. V usage is TRBV7-2 and J usage is TRBJ1-1; no reliable D call. The CDR3 spans 13 residues. Trimming left V 7 bases short and J 1 base short, with 10 bases between. CDR1 is SGHTA, CDR2 FQGNSA, per germline.

This clone was counted a single time. The V and J genes are TRBV9 and TRBJ1-1; TRBD1 agrees at 7 bases. In germline, CDR1 is SGDLS, CDR2 YYNGEE. This CDR3 contains 15 residues. The junction had 9 bases not matched to a gene; V was cut back by 0 bases and J by 7 bases. The CDR3 nucleotides are TGTGCCAGCAGCGTAGAGCCAGGGGGTGGAGGTGAAGCTTTCTTT. This codes for CASSVEPGGGGEAFF.

The chain carries TRBV25-1 and TRBJ1-4; TRBD1 matches at 8 bases. The J segment lost 3 bases and the V segment lost 7 bases, leaving 1 base of the junction unmatched. This CDR3 region has 13 residues. Germline V gene data show CDR1 as MGHDK and CDR2 as SYGVNS. CDR3 amino acids: CASKQGANEKLFF. DNA of the CDR3: TGTGCCAGCAAACAGGGGGCTAATGAAAAACTGTTTTTT.

CDR3 loop: CASTTGGYPYEQYF. The CDR3, as DNA: TGTGCCAGCACCACAGGGGGTTACCCCTACGAGCAGTACTTC. V usage is TRBV11-3 and J usage is TRBJ2-7; 8 bases are shared with TRBD1. Germline values: CDR1 SGHNT, CDR2 YENEEA. V shed 7 bases and J 2 bases; nucleotides not matched to a gene: 7. The CDR3 spans 14 residues.

The chain links TRBV30 to TRBJ1-5; D not certain. Germline loops: CDR1 GTSNPN, CDR2 SVGIG (reference sequence). The V and J ends lost 5 bases and 0 bases respectively, with 20 bases between them. This CDR3 is built from 17 residues. For the CDR3, the DNA is TGTGCCTGGGACCAAAGACCTTACAGTAGTAGCAATCAGCCCCAGCATTTT. Amino acids: CAWDQRPYSSSNQPQHF.

This rearrangement joins TRBV9 to TRBJ2-7, with D unclear. The germline CDR1 and CDR2 sequences are SGDLS and YYNGEE. Trimming took off 4 bases at V and 4 bases at J, with 12 bases between the two ends. This CDR3 has 13 residues. The CDR3 DNA reads TGTGCCAGCAGCCCCCGGTGGGCTTACGAGCAGTACTTC. Translating gives CASSPRWAYEQYF.

This clone is a singleton in its sample. The V gene is TRBV19, the J gene TRBJ1-2; a possible D gene is TRBD1 (5 bases). Trimming took 6 bases from V and 4 from J, leaving 21 bases between them. Germline V gene data show CDR1 as LNHDA and CDR2 as SQIVND (reference sequence). The CDR3 sequence is 16 residues long. The CDR3 reads CASRTAGPRPFYGYTF. The CDR3 region has the DNA TGTGCCAGTAGGACGGCAGGGCCTCGCCCTTTCTATGGCTACACCTTC.

This chain uses TRBV23-1 with TRBJ1-6; 7 bases align to TRBD1. TRBV23-1 is identified as an open reading frame with a role that is uncertain. The CDR3 runs to 14 residues. V gave up 6 bases and J gave up 13 bases; unmatched junction bases: 12. The CDR3 loop reads CASSHGGDSSPLHF. CDR3 nucleotide sequence: TGCGCCAGCAGCCACGGGGGGGACAGCTCGCCCCTCCACTTT.